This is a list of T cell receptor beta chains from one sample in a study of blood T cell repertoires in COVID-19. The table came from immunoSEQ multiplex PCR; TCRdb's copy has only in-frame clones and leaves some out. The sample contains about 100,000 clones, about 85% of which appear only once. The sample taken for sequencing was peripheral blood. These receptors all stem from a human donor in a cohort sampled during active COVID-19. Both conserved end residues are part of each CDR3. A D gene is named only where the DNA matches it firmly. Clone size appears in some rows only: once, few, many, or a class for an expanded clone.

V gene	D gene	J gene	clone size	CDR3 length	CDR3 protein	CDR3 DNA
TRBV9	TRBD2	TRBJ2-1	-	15	CASSGLAGAYNEQFF	TGTGCCAGCAGCGGCCTAGCGGGAGCCTACAATGAGCAGTTCTTC
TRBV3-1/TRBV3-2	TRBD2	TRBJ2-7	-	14	CASSQEAGGLEQYF	TGTGCCAGCAGCCAAGAGGCGGGGGGCCTCGAGCAGTACTTC
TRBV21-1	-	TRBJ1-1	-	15	CASSKIGQGARWAFF	TGTGCCAGCAGCAAAATTGGGCAGGGTGCAAGGTGGGCTTTCTTT
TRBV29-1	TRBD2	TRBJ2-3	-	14	CSVVLAVGGDTQYF	TGCAGCGTTGTACTAGCGGTGGGGGGAGATACGCAGTATTTT
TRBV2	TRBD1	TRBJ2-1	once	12	CASSSDRGHKFF	TGTGCCAGCAGTTCGGACAGGGGTCATAAGTTCTTC
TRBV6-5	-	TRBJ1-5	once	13	CASSYSNHQPQHF	TGTGCCAGCAGTTACTCTAATCATCAGCCCCAGCATTTT
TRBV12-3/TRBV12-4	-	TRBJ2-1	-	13	CASSFGLSSEQFF	TGTGCCAGCAGTTTTGGACTATCCTCGGAGCAGTTCTTC
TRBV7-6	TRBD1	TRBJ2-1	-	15	CASSLADRVEHEQFF	TGTGCCAGCAGCTTAGCGGACAGGGTCGAGCATGAGCAGTTCTTC
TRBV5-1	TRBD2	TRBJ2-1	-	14	CASSFGTTFNEQFF	TGCGCCAGCAGCTTCGGGACTACCTTCAATGAGCAGTTCTTC
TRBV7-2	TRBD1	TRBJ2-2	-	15	CASSWDRVYTGELFF	TGTGCCAGCAGCTGGGACAGGGTGTACACCGGGGAGCTGTTTTTT
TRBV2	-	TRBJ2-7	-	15	CASSEYGGMGVEQYF	TGTGCCAGCAGTGAATATGGGGGGATGGGAGTCGAGCAGTACTTC
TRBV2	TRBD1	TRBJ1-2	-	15	CASETGTGDYDGYTF	TGTGCCAGTGAGACCGGGACAGGGGATTACGATGGCTACACCTTC
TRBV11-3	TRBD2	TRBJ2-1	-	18	CASSLGSGRRGQYNEQFF	TGTGCCAGCAGCTTAGGGAGCGGGAGACGCGGTCAGTACAATGAGCAGTTCTTC
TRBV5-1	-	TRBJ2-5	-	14	CASSAVNPEETQYF	TGCGCCAGCAGCGCGGTAAATCCGGAAGAGACCCAGTACTTC
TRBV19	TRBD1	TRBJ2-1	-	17	CASRPNRGLSSYNEQFF	TGTGCCAGTAGACCGAACAGGGGCCTAAGCTCCTACAATGAGCAGTTCTTC
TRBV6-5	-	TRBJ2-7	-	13	CASTEGRVYEQYF	TGTGCCAGCACCGAAGGTCGGGTTTACGAGCAGTACTTC
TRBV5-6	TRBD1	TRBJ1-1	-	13	CASSLPGGAGAFF	TGTGCCAGCAGCTTACCAGGGGGCGCAGGGGCTTTCTTT
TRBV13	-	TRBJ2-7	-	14	CASSFGRSPYEQYF	TGTGCCAGCAGCTTCGGGAGATCCCCCTACGAGCAGTACTTC
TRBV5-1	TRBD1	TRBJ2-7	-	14	CASSQGQLYYEQYF	TGCGCCAGCAGCCAGGGACAGCTTTATTACGAGCAGTACTTC
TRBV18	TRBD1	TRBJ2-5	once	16	CASSPPGQGLGETQYF	TGTGCCAGCTCACCACCAGGACAGGGGCTTGGGGAGACCCAGTACTTC
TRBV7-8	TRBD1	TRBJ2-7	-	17	CASSLTPGQGVPYEQYF	TGTGCCAGCAGCTTGACGCCGGGACAGGGGGTTCCCTACGAGCAGTACTTC
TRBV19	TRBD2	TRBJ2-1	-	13	CASSPGLANEQFF	TGTGCCAGTAGTCCGGGACTAGCCAATGAGCAGTTCTTC
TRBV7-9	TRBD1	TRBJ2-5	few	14	CASSNSRGLETQYF	TGTGCCAGCAGCAACAGCAGGGGGCTAGAGACCCAGTACTTC
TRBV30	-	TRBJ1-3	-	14	CAWSAGFSGNTIYF	TGTGCCTGGAGTGCAGGGTTCTCTGGAAACACCATATATTTT
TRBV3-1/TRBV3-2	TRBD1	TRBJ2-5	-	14	CASRGQGAEETQYF	TGTGCCAGCAGGGGACAGGGGGCTGAAGAGACCCAGTACTTC
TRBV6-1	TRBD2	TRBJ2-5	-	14	CASSEGLAVQTQYF	TGTGCCAGCAGTGAAGGACTAGCGGTTCAGACCCAGTACTTC